Each of the 27 T cell receptor beta chains below was sequenced from the same sample in a study of control samples from healthy donors and cancer patients. Sequencing used immunoSEQ multiplex PCR; TCRdb keeps in-frame clones, though not all of them. The sample holds 75,000 to 90,000 clones, roughly 90% seen once. Sample: blood. The source of these receptors is a man aged 45-60 years in good health.

The gene calls are TRBV6-6 and TRBJ1-4; D is ambiguous. V lost 0 bases, J lost 6 bases, and 14 bases lay in between. CDR1 and CDR2 from the germline V gene are MNHNY and SVGAGI (reference sequence). The CDR3 is 16 residues long. This CDR3 reads CASSYSGLLGDEKLFF. The CDR3 region has the DNA TGTGCCAGCAGTTACTCTGGCTTACTCGGGGATGAAAAACTGTTTTTT.

This chain uses TRBV9 with TRBJ1-4; perhaps TRBD1 as D (6 bases). The V gene's germline CDR1 is SGDLS and CDR2 YYNGEE. Trimming pared 0 bases from V and 4 bases from J, leaving 16 bases between. The CDR3 consists of 17 residues. The CDR3 spells CASSVGARGGGNEKLFF. In DNA form, the CDR3 reads TGTGCCAGCAGCGTAGGCGCCAGGGGCGGGGGTAATGAAAAACTGTTTTTT.

V is TRBV5-4 and J is TRBJ2-3; 9 bases agree with TRBD2. The ends lost 2 bases at V and 5 bases at J; junction bases unmatched: 6. The CDR3 runs to 15 residues. Germline CDR1 SGHNT, CDR2 YYREEE (reference sequence). CDR3 sequence (DNA): TGTGCCAGCAGCTTAGCACAGCGGGGGGAAGATACGCAGTATTTT. Encoded protein: CASSLAQRGEDTQYF.

The chain couples TRBV18 to TRBJ1-2; no firm D call. Germline V gene data show CDR1 as KGHSH and CDR2 as LQKENI. The CDR3 is 16 residues long. The V and J ends lost 6 bases and 4 bases respectively, with 21 bases between them. For the CDR3, the DNA is TGTGCCAGCTCGCTAACCACGCAGAGCGAGCCCTATGGCTACACCTTC. Its translation: CASSLTTQSEPYGYTF. The entire variable domain, with the rest obtained from reference TRBV18 and TRBJ1-2, is as follows: NAGVMQNPRHLVRRRGQEARLRCSPMKGHSHVYWYRQLPEEGLKFMVYLQKENIIDESGMPKERFSAEFPKEGPSILRIQQVVRGDSAAYFCASSLTTQSEPYGYTFGSGTRLTVV.

This rearrangement joins TRBV6-5 to TRBJ1-2, with D perhaps matching TRBD1 (6 bases). V was cut by 5 bases and J by 3 bases, with 16 bases left in between. Per the germline V gene, CDR1 is MNHEY and CDR2 is SVGAGI. The length of the CDR3 is 15 residues. This CDR3 reads CASSPTGISDYGYTF. As DNA, the CDR3 is TGTGCCAGCAGTCCAACAGGGATATCTGACTATGGCTACACCTTC.

The CDR3 protein is CASSLGRTGGNEQYF. CDR3 bases: TGTGCCAGCAGCCTGGGAAGGACAGGGGGAAACGAGCAGTACTTC. The genes are TRBV5-6 and TRBJ2-7, with 10 bases matching TRBD1. The CDR3 contains 15 residues. Germline CDR1 is SGHDT and CDR2 is YYEEEE. Trimming removed 4 bases from V and 5 bases from J; junction bases left unmatched: 9.

In DNA, the CDR3 is TGTGCCAGCGGGACAGGGATTGAAGCCTACGAGCAGTACTTC. Its protein product is CASGTGIEAYEQYF. The gene calls are TRBV5-6 and TRBJ2-7; TRBD1 agrees at 9 bases. After removal of 7 bases from V and 2 bases from J, the junction contained 7 bases not matched to a gene. The germline V gene has CDR1 SGHDT and CDR2 YYEEEE. This CDR3 spans 14 amino acids.

This clone was detected only once. This sample includes further DNA sequences coding for the same CDR3. The rearrangement joins TRBV4-1 to TRBJ1-5; 8 bases map to TRBD1. V lost 4 bases and J lost 1; bases outside the gene matches: 3. CDR3 length: 15 amino acids. Per germline, CDR1 MGHRA and CDR2 YSYEKL. CDR3 region: CASSPDRASNQPQHF. CDR3 coding DNA: TGCGCCAGCAGCCCGGACAGGGCCAGCAATCAGCCCCAGCATTTT.

The chain recombines TRBV6-2 or TRBV6-3 with TRBJ2-1; no definite D call. The CDR3 extends over 16 amino acids. Deletions cut 2 bases from V and 6 bases from J, with 17 bases between. Germline CDR1 and CDR2: MNHEY and SVGEGT. The CDR3, as DNA: TGTGCCAGCAGTTACGGTGGCAGGAGCAGCTTCAATGAGCAGTTCTTC. Translation: CASSYGGRSSFNEQFF.

This chain uses TRBV2 with TRBJ1-3; D might be TRBD1 (5 bases). The CDR3 contains 14 residues. The V end was cut by 8 bases, the J end by 0 bases, with 11 bases between. CDR1 and CDR2 (germline): SNHLY, FYNNEI. DNA of the CDR3: TGTGCCAGCCGCGGGGGGAACTCTGGAAACACCATATATTTT. Translated: CASRGGNSGNTIYF.

The chain is built from TRBV6-5 and TRBJ1-5; D possibly corresponds to TRBD1 (5 bases). Trimming cost V 5 bases and J 6 bases, with 17 bases left between them. The CDR3 has 15 amino acids. CDR1 is MNHEY and CDR2 is SVGAGI in the germline V gene. CDR3 sequence: CASSTYGTAIQPQHF. The CDR3 DNA follows: TGTGCCAGCAGTACCTACGGGACGGCAATTCAGCCCCAGCATTTT.

V is TRBV7-8 and J is TRBJ2-7; D gene ambiguous. V was pared by 0 bases and J by 4 bases, with 13 bases between. The CDR3 is 15 residues long. Germline V gene lookup returns CDR1 SGHVS and CDR2 FQNEAQ. The CDR3 nucleotides read TGTGCCAGCAGCTTAGCGGCTACAGCAAGTTACGAGCAGTACTTC. Protein sequence: CASSLAATASYEQYF.

The V gene is TRBV29-1, the J gene TRBJ2-7, with TRBD1 matching over 7 bases. V lost 4 bases, J lost 5 bases, and 5 bases stayed unmatched. The CDR3 has 12 amino acids. In germline, CDR1 is SQVTM, CDR2 ANQGSEA. The CDR3 nucleotides read TGCAGCGTTGGGACAGGTTCGAACGAGCAGTACTTC. Translated, it gives CSVGTGSNEQYF.

The chain combines TRBV4-1 with TRBJ2-5; possible D gene TRBD1, 5 bases. Germline CDR1 and CDR2: MGHRA and YSYEKL. V lost 1 base and J 1 base, leaving 10 bases between the germline ends. The CDR3 is 15 residues long. The CDR3 DNA follows: TGCGCCAGCAGCCAAGTCCTCGACAGCCAAGAGACCCAGTACTTC. This sequence encodes CASSQVLDSQETQYF.

This chain connects TRBV7-2 to TRBJ1-5, with TRBD1 as a possible D gene (5 bases). Trimming cost V 0 bases and J 4 bases, with 10 bases left between them. Germline CDR1 SGHTA, CDR2 FQGNSA. This CDR3 has 15 amino acids. CDR3 in amino acids: CASSLALGGNQPQHF. Written as DNA, the CDR3 is TGTGCCAGCAGCTTAGCGCTGGGGGGAAATCAGCCCCAGCATTTT.

J is TRBJ1-1 and V is TRBV6-5; possibly TRBD1 for D (5 bases). The CDR3 is 14 residues long. V was shortened by 5 bases and J by 7 bases, with 17 bases between the two germline ends. Looked up from germline, CDR1 is MNHEY and CDR2 is SVGAGI. As DNA, the CDR3 is TGTGCCAGCAGTAGACACCGGGACGGGAATGAAGCTTTCTTT. It encodes CASSRHRDGNEAFF.

V is TRBV7-8 and J is TRBJ1-1; D might be TRBD1 (6 bases). CDR1 and CDR2 (germline): SGHVS, FQNEAQ. This CDR3 has 13 amino acids. Trimming stripped 4 bases from V and 4 bases from J, with 10 bases between. CDR3 nucleotides: TGTGCCAGCAGCTCAGACAGGCCCACTGAAGCTTTCTTT. This translates into CASSSDRPTEAFF.

The genes are TRBV7-5 and TRBJ1-4; the table's D call of TRBD1 was not tested on the DNA. TRBV7-5 is tagged as a pseudogene. The CDR3 length is 16 residues. CDR3 region: CARSFRVYGANEKLFF. The CDR3 DNA sequence: TGTGCCAGAAGCTTCAGGGTTTACGGAGCTAATGAAAAACTGTTTTTT.

The chain has TRBV6-2 or TRBV6-3 and TRBJ1-4; D may be TRBD1 (5 bases). This CDR3 is 17 amino acids long. The V gene lost 2 bases and the J gene lost 7 bases, with 20 bases spanning the gap. Germline V lookup: CDR1 MNHEY, CDR2 SVGEGT. The CDR3 reads CASSYGNPGRIGEKLFF. In DNA, the CDR3 is TGTGCCAGCAGTTACGGAAATCCGGGGCGCATCGGTGAAAAACTGTTTTTT.

The rearrangement joins TRBV19 to TRBJ1-2; 9 bases are shared with TRBD1. This CDR3 comprises 14 residues. The ends lost 8 bases at V and 4 bases at J; junction bases unmatched: 8. CDR1 and CDR2 (germline): LNHDA, SQIVND (reference sequence). CDR3 sequence reads: CASRRDRAGYGYTF. The DNA of the CDR3 is TGTGCCAGTCGCCGGGACAGGGCCGGCTATGGCTACACCTTC.

V and J are TRBV3-1 (or the pseudogene TRBV3-2) and TRBJ2-3; 8 positions agree with TRBD2. This CDR3 spans 15 amino acids. V lost 4 bases to trimming and J lost 5 bases; unmatched junction nucleotides: 8. Per the germline V gene, CDR1 is LGHDT and CDR2 is YNNKEL (reference sequence). The CDR3 loop is CASSPYGGGIDTQYF. The CDR3 DNA reads as TGTGCCAGCAGCCCTTACGGGGGGGGGATAGATACGCAGTATTTT.

The genes are TRBV7-6 and TRBJ2-1; a possible D gene is TRBD2 (5 bases). Trimming pared 1 base from V and 11 bases from J, leaving 15 bases between. In germline, CDR1 is SGHVS, CDR2 FNYEAQ. There are 14 residues in the CDR3. CDR3 sequence (DNA): TGTGCCAGCAGCTTAGGCGGAGATGGACTTAAGCAGTTCTTC. It codes for CASSLGGDGLKQFF.

This rearrangement joins TRBV5-4 to TRBJ2-2; D is undetermined. CDR3 size: 14 residues. Germline V gene sequence: CDR1 SGHNT, CDR2 YYREEE (reference sequence). Trimming removed 5 bases at V and 0 bases at J, with 8 bases between. The CDR3: CASSSAPNTGELFF. For the CDR3, the DNA is TGTGCCAGCAGTTCGGCACCGAACACCGGGGAGCTGTTTTTT.

This chain joins TRBV11-2 and TRBJ1-2; no reliable D call. Per the germline V gene, CDR1 is SGHAT and CDR2 is FQNNGV. The ends were cut back, 0 bases at V and 5 bases at J, with 16 bases in the middle. The CDR3 runs 16 residues. The CDR3 sequence: CASSLDPPASAYGYTF. CDR3 coding DNA: TGTGCCAGCAGCTTAGATCCACCAGCCTCCGCGTATGGCTACACCTTC.

The chain links TRBV18 to TRBJ2-5, with TRBD1 as a possible D gene (6 bases). V was trimmed by 6 bases and J by 5 bases, leaving 16 bases between them. Germline V gives CDR1 KGHSH, CDR2 LQKENI. This CDR3 is 14 amino acids long. CDR3 in amino acids: CASSPIPGVETQYF. The CDR3 region has the DNA TGTGCCAGCTCCCCGATTCCAGGGGTGGAGACCCAGTACTTC.

This clone was seen a few times. V usage is TRBV29-1 and J usage is TRBJ2-3, with 9 bases matching TRBD1. Germline CDR1 is SQVTM and CDR2 is ANQGSEA. V lost 5 bases and J lost 4; bases outside the gene matches: 7. This CDR3 contains 14 residues. CDR3 sequence: CSVINRGRADTQYF. The CDR3 bases are TGCAGCGTTATAAACAGGGGGCGTGCAGATACGCAGTATTTT.

The rearrangement uses TRBV5-1 and TRBJ1-1; D is ambiguous. In germline, CDR1 is SGHRS, CDR2 YFSETQ. V was shortened by 0 bases and J by 2 bases, with 11 bases between the two germline ends. The CDR3 sequence is 15 residues long. The CDR3 nucleotides are TGCGCCAGCAGCTTGGGGGGAACGCGAAACACTGAAGCTTTCTTT. As protein: CASSLGGTRNTEAFF.